A selection of T cell receptor beta chains follows, all from one sample in a study of control samples from healthy donors and cancer patients. Sequencing used immunoSEQ multiplex PCR; TCRdb keeps in-frame clones, though not all of them. The sample records about 120,000 clones, over 90% being singletons. The sequenced sample consisted of blood. The source of these receptors is a man under 40 in good health. Both conserved end residues are part of each CDR3. A D gene is named only where the DNA matches it firmly. Clone size appears in some rows only: once, few, many, or a class for an expanded clone.

V gene,J gene,clone size,D gene,CDR3 length,CDR3 DNA,CDR3 protein
TRBV6-1,TRBJ2-3,-,TRBD2,15,TGTGCCAGCAGAGAAGCGGGGGCAAGCACAGATACGCAGTATTTT,CASREAGASTDTQYF
TRBV10-2,TRBJ1-1,-,-,14,TGCGCCAGCAGTGAGTCGATTGGGTTTTCTGAAGCTTTCTTT,CASSESIGFSEAFF
TRBV18,TRBJ2-6,-,TRBD1,18,TGTGCCAGCTCACCACCGGGACAGGGTTTCTCTGGGGCCAACGTCCTGACTTTC,CASSPPGQGFSGANVLTF
TRBV30,TRBJ1-2,once,-,17,TGTGCCTGGAGTGTCTATTTCCCCGGGAGTAGGAACTATGGCTACACCTTC,CAWSVYFPGSRNYGYTF
TRBV7-3,TRBJ2-3,-,-,15,TGTGCCAGCAGCCCTCGGGGAGCTAACACAGATACGCAGTATTTT,CASSPRGANTDTQYF
TRBV2,TRBJ2-5,-,-,12,TGTGCCAGCAGCAGGGTGGGAGAGACCCAGTACTTC,CASSRVGETQYF
TRBV5-1,TRBJ1-6,few,-,12,TGCGCCAGCAGCTTGGGGAATTCACCCCTCCACTTT,CASSLGNSPLHF
TRBV5-1,TRBJ2-2,-,-,14,TGCGCCAGCAGTTCTAGACCACCCCCCGGGGAGCTGTTTTTT,CASSSRPPPGELFF
TRBV25-1,TRBJ1-4,-,-,14,TGTGCCAGCACCCAAGGAGGGGGACGAGAAAAACTGTTTTTT,CASTQGGGREKLFF
TRBV5-1,TRBJ2-1,few,-,12,TGCGCCAGCAGCCGGGACTACAATGAGCAGTTCTTC,CASSRDYNEQFF
TRBV6-6,TRBJ1-2,-,-,15,TGTGCCAGCAGTTACCCCGGCGGGGCAAACTATGGCTACACCTTC,CASSYPGGANYGYTF
TRBV9,TRBJ2-7,-,TRBD2,14,TGTGCCAGCAGCGTGGGGACTAGCGGATACGAGCAGTACTTC,CASSVGTSGYEQYF
TRBV27,TRBJ1-3,-,-,14,TGTGCCAGCAGTTTATACGGGGCCTCCAACACCATATATTTT,CASSLYGASNTIYF
TRBV28,TRBJ2-5,-,TRBD2,12,TGTGCCGCGGGGGGGGTAGGGGAGACCCAGTACTTC,CAAGGVGETQYF
TRBV6-5,TRBJ1-1,-,-,13,TGTGCCAGCAGTTATCTAAGGAACACTGAAGCTTTCTTT,CASSYLRNTEAFF
TRBV19,TRBJ1-2,-,TRBD1,11,TGTGCCACAACAGGGGAAAGGGGCTACACCTTC,CATTGERGYTF